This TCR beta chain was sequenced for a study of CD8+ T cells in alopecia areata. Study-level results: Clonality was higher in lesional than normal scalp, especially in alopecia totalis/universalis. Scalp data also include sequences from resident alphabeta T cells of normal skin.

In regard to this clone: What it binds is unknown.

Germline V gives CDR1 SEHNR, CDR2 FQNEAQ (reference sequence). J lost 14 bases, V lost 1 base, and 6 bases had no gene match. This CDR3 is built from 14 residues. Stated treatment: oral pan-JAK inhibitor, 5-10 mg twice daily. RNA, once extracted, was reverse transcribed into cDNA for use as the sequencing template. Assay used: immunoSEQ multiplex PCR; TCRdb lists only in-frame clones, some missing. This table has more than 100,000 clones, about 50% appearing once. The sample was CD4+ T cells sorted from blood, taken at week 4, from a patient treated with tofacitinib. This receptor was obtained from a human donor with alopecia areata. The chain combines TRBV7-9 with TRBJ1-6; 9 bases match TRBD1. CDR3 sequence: CASSLEGTGQALHF. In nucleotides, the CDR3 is TGTGCCAGCAGCTTAGAAGGGACAGGGCAAGCCCTCCACTTT.